Listed here is a single T cell receptor beta chain. The sample belongs to a study of identical twins. Each CDR3 protein gets one entry after TCRdb re-called the 5' RACE reads with MiXCR. The sample consists of around 250,000 distinct CDR3 sequences, around 6.5% of them appearing once. Germline V lookup: CDR1 SGHTA, CDR2 FQGNSA. The V gene lost 0 bases and the J gene lost 7 bases, with 10 bases spanning the gap. CDR3 size: 13 residues. These same data were also listed under a study on T cells expressing NK-cell markers.

The sample consisted of CD8+ T cells sorted from blood. The chain combines TRBV7-2 with TRBJ2-7; D unresolved. This sequence was found in a woman aged 18 to 35 in good health. CDR3 DNA sequence: TGTGCCAGCAGCTTAGCGGGGTTGGGGGAGCAGTACTTC. It encodes CASSLAGLGEQYF.